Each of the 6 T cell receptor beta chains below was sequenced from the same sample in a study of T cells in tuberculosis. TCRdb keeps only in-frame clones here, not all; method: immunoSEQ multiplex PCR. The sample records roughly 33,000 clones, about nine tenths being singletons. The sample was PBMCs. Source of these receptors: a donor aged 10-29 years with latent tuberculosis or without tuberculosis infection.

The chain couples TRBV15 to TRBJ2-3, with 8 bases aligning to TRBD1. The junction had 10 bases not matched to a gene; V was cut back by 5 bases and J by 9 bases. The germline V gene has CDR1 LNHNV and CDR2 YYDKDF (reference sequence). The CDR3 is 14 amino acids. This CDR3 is CATSRRGQVETQYF. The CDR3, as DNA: TGTGCCACCAGCCGCCGGGGACAGGTAGAAACGCAGTATTTT.

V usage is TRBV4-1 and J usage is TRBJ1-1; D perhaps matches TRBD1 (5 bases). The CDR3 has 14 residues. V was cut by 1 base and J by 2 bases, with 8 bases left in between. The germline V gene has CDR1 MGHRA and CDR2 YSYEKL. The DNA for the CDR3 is TGCGCCAGCAGCCAAGCCGGGGGTAACACTGAAGCTTTCTTT. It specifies CASSQAGGNTEAFF.

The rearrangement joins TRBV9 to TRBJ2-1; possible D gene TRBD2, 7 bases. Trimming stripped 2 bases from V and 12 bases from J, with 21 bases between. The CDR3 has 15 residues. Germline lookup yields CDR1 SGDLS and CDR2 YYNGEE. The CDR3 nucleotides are TGTGCCAGCAGCGTGGGGGGGGCCCCGCTCGTTCCGCAGTTCTTC. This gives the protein CASSVGGAPLVPQFF.

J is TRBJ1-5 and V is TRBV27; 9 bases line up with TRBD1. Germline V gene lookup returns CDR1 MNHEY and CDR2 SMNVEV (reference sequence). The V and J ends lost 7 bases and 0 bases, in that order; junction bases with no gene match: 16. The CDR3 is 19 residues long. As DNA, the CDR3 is TGTGCCAGCAATTCCATCTCACGACAGGGGGAGTATAGCAATCAGCCCCAGCATTTT. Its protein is CASNSISRQGEYSNQPQHF.

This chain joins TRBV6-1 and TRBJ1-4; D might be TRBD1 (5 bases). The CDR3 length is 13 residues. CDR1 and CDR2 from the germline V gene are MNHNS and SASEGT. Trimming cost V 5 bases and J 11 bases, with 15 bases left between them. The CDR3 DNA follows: TGTGCCAGCAGTCCTGGACCAGGGCGGAAACTGTTTTTT. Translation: CASSPGPGRKLFF.

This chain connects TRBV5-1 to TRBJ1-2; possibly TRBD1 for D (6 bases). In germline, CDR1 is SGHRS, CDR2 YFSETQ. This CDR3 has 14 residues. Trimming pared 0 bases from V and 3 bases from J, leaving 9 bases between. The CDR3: CASSLAEGDYGYTF. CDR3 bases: TGCGCCAGCAGCTTGGCCGAGGGGGACTATGGCTACACCTTC. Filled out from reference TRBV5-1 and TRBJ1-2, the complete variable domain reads KAGVTQTPRYLIKTRGQQVTLSCSPISGHRSVSWYQQTPGQGLQFLFEYFSETQRNKGNFPGRFSGRQFSNSRSEMNVSTLELGDSALYLCASSLAEGDYGYTFGSGTRLTVV.